These 26 T cell receptor beta chains share one sample of origin, sequenced in a study of T-cell memory formation after mild COVID-19. TCRdb re-derived calls from the 5' RACE reads in MiXCR, one entry per CDR3 protein. The sample has 250,000 to 350,000 distinct CDR3 sequences, roughly an eighth seen once. The sample consisted of PBMCs or a T cell subset sorted from them (not recorded which). The receptors here all came from a man aged 18 to 35 who had mild COVID-19 (a few samples of this study predate the infection). Cell type and time point are not known.

The rearrangement uses TRBV7-9 and TRBJ1-1; D may be TRBD1 (5 bases). The CDR3 contains 13 residues. The V gene lost 7 bases and the J gene lost 4 bases, with 13 bases spanning the gap. Germline CDR1 is SEHNR and CDR2 is FQNEAQ (reference sequence). Here the CDR3 DNA reads TGTGCCAGCAAGATGGGGCCGGTCACTGAAGCTTTCTTT. Amino acid sequence: CASKMGPVTEAFF.

A few counts support this clonotype. The chain couples TRBV29-1 to TRBJ1-1, with D perhaps TRBD1 (5 bases). V was trimmed by 4 bases and J by 6 bases, leaving 9 bases between them. Germline-derived CDR1 and CDR2 are SQVTM and ANQGSEA. The CDR3 runs 11 residues. CDR3 loop: CSVGRGAEAFF. CDR3 nucleotides: TGCAGCGTTGGAAGGGGAGCTGAAGCTTTCTTT. Full variable domain (outside the CDR3, taken from reference TRBV29-1 and TRBJ1-1): SAVISQKPSRDICQRGTSLTIQCQVDSQVTMMFWYRQQPGQSLTLIATANQGSEATYESGFVIDKFPISRPNLTFSTLTVSNMSPEDSSIYLCSVGRGAEAFFGQGTRLTVV.

V usage is TRBV18 and J usage is TRBJ2-1; 9 bases are shared with TRBD2. The trim removed 3 bases at V and 9 bases at J, leaving 6 bases unmatched. This CDR3 is built from 14 residues. Per germline, CDR1 KGHSH and CDR2 LQKENI. The CDR3 loop reads CASSPEAGGSEQFF. The CDR3 DNA reads as TGTGCCAGCTCACCGGAGGCGGGGGGGTCTGAGCAGTTCTTC.

This clonotype was detected ten times or more. The chain has TRBV5-1 and TRBJ2-5, with TRBD1 matching 7 bases. V trimming: 4 bases; J trimming: 4 bases; junction bases outside the gene matches: 4. From germline, CDR1 is SGHRS and CDR2 YFSETQ. This CDR3 is built from 13 residues. The CDR3 loop reads CASSRGRGETQYF. The CDR3 DNA follows: TGCGCCAGCAGCAGGGGGCGCGGAGAGACCCAGTACTTC. The full variable domain, completed using reference TRBV5-1 and TRBJ2-5, is KAGVTQTPRYLIKTRGQQVTLSCSPISGHRSVSWYQQTPGQGLQFLFEYFSETQRNKGNFPGRFSGRQFSNSRSEMNVSTLELGDSALYLCASSRGRGETQYFGPGTRLLVL.

This clonotype was recorded many times. This chain joins TRBV7-2 and TRBJ2-1; 7 bases fit TRBD2. Germline V lookup: CDR1 SGHTA, CDR2 FQGNSA. This CDR3 is 14 amino acids long. The ends lost 1 base at V and 9 bases at J; junction bases unmatched: 6. The CDR3 region has the DNA TGTGCCAGCAGCTTAGGCGGGGGTCTTGTTGAGCAGTTCTTC. Translated: CASSLGGGLVEQFF.

This clonotype has a count of ten or more. This chain links TRBV28 with TRBJ1-4; 9 bases line up with TRBD1. Germline assignment: CDR1 MDHEN and CDR2 SYDVKM. The J segment lost 3 bases and the V segment lost 6 bases, leaving 11 bases of the junction unmatched. This CDR3 region has 17 residues. The CDR3 region is CASSHKQGARANEKLFF. The CDR3 DNA follows: TGTGCCAGCAGCCATAAACAGGGGGCACGGGCTAATGAAAAACTGTTTTTT.

This chain connects TRBV6-5 to TRBJ1-1; D is ambiguous. V shed 11 bases and J shed 4 bases, with 11 bases lying between them. Germline V gene sequence: CDR1 MNHEY, CDR2 SVGAGI. The CDR3 runs to 11 residues. CDR3 region: CAARSGTEAFF. The CDR3 DNA reads as TGTGCCGCGCGGTCGGGCACTGAAGCTTTCTTT.

The chain uses TRBV9 and TRBJ1-2; D may be TRBD1 (5 bases). CDR1 and CDR2 from the germline V gene are SGDLS and YYNGEE. The CDR3 is 15 amino acids. Trimming took 0 bases from V and 4 from J, leaving 13 bases between them. This CDR3 is CASSVGRGGSYGYTF. CDR3 nucleotide sequence: TGTGCCAGCAGCGTAGGGCGCGGGGGTTCCTATGGCTACACCTTC.

The chain joins TRBV7-2 to TRBJ1-2; no definite D call. Trimming left V 0 bases short and J 8 bases short, with 10 bases between. Germline CDR1 reads SGHTA; CDR2 reads FQGNSA. The CDR3 totals 13 residues. Here the CDR3 reads CASSLAARIGYTF. In nucleotides, the CDR3 is TGTGCCAGCAGCTTAGCAGCAAGGATCGGCTACACCTTC.

This clonotype has a handful of counts. V is TRBV7-2 and J is TRBJ2-3; 8 positions match TRBD2. The length of the CDR3 is 14 residues. V lost 4 bases, J lost 8 bases, and 8 bases stayed unmatched. Germline loops: CDR1 SGHTA, CDR2 FQGNSA. As DNA, the CDR3 is TGTGCCAGCAGCTCAAATCGGGGGGGCCTTACGCAGTATTTT. Translation: CASSSNRGGLTQYF.

V is TRBV7-6 and J is TRBJ2-7, with 7 bases aligning to TRBD2. Germline CDR1 reads SGHVS; CDR2 reads FNYEAQ. The CDR3 loop spans 15 amino acids. V shed 1 base and J 4 bases; nucleotides not matched to a gene: 7. The CDR3 loop reads CASSLGSGEGYEQYV. The CDR3 nucleotides read TGTGCCAGCAGCTTAGGATCGGGGGAGGGGTACGAGCAGTACGTC.

V usage is TRBV19 and J usage is TRBJ2-7, with D tentatively TRBD1 (6 bases). Germline V gene lookup returns CDR1 LNHDA and CDR2 SQIVND (reference sequence). With 9 bases removed from V and 0 bases from J, the gap between germline ends came to 24 bases. This CDR3 spans 17 amino acids. The chain's CDR3 is CASGDPATGKSSYEQYF. CDR3 nucleotides: TGTGCCAGCGGAGATCCGGCAACAGGGAAGAGCTCCTACGAGCAGTACTTC.

The rearrangement uses TRBV7-2 and TRBJ2-5; 11 bases are shared with TRBD2. This CDR3 comprises 15 residues. CDR1 is SGHTA, CDR2 FQGNSA, per germline. J lost 4 bases, V lost 6 bases, and 7 bases had no gene match. The chain's CDR3 is CASSRVGTSGETQYF. In nucleotides, the CDR3 is TGTGCCAGCAGTAGGGTCGGGACTAGCGGAGAGACCCAGTACTTC.

The chain has TRBV6-2 or TRBV6-3 and TRBJ1-6; tentatively, D is TRBD1 (6 bases). This CDR3 is built from 15 residues. The V and J ends lost 6 bases and 6 bases respectively, with 15 bases between them. CDR1 is MNHEY, CDR2 SVGEGT, per germline. The CDR3 protein is CASSSKGDGNSPLHF. The CDR3 DNA sequence: TGTGCCAGCAGCTCGAAGGGGGACGGTAATTCACCCCTCCACTTT.

This clonotype was counted a few times. The V and J genes are TRBV28 and TRBJ2-1, with D unresolved. The CDR3 is made up of 14 amino acids. Trimming removed 2 bases from V and 10 bases from J, with 15 bases in between. Germline CDR1 reads MDHEN; CDR2 reads SYDVKM. The CDR3 bases are TGTGCCAGCAGTTTAGAAGTTCGGACGGCCGAGCAGTTCTTC. As protein: CASSLEVRTAEQFF.

The chain has TRBV5-1 and TRBJ1-2; 8 bases are shared with TRBD1. Looked up from germline, CDR1 is SGHRS and CDR2 is YFSETQ. This CDR3 has 14 residues. V was clipped by 3 bases and J by 4 bases; unmatched bases: 5. DNA for the CDR3: TGCGCCAGCAGCTCCGGGGACAGGACCTATGGCTACACCTTC. This encodes CASSSGDRTYGYTF. The full variable domain, completed using reference TRBV5-1 and TRBJ1-2, is KAGVTQTPRYLIKTRGQQVTLSCSPISGHRSVSWYQQTPGQGLQFLFEYFSETQRNKGNFPGRFSGRQFSNSRSEMNVSTLELGDSALYLCASSSGDRTYGYTFGSGTRLTVV.

V is TRBV28 and J is TRBJ2-7; D is possibly TRBD1 (7 bases). The CDR3 runs 14 residues. Trimming cost V 7 bases and J 0 bases, with 13 bases left between them. Germline assignment: CDR1 MDHEN and CDR2 SYDVKM. The CDR3 loop is CASTGGQPSYEQYV. DNA for the CDR3: TGTGCCAGCACCGGGGGACAGCCCTCCTACGAGCAGTACGTC.

V gene TRBV4-2 combines with J gene TRBJ2-7; 9 nucleotides agree with TRBD1. The V gene end was trimmed by 3 bases and the J gene end by 3 bases; junction bases not matched to a gene: 9. CDR3 length: 16 amino acids. Germline-derived CDR1 and CDR2 are LGHNA and YNFKEQ. The CDR3 DNA follows: TGTGCCAGCAGCCACTCCCGGGACAGGGTAGACTACGAGCAGTACTTC. The encoded protein is CASSHSRDRVDYEQYF.

The table lists this clonotype with a count of one. V usage is TRBV3-1 and J usage is TRBJ1-5; D remains unclear. The V end was cut by 1 base, the J end by 11 bases, with 9 bases between. From germline, CDR1 is LGHDT and CDR2 YNNKEL (reference sequence). This CDR3 region has 12 residues. CDR3 amino acids: CASSQGQEAQHF. DNA of the CDR3: TGTGCCAGCAGCCAAGGCCAAGAAGCCCAGCATTTT.

The chain has TRBV7-2 and TRBJ1-4, with a possible D match to TRBD1 (6 bases). This CDR3 is built from 14 residues. Germline assignment: CDR1 SGHTA and CDR2 FQGNSA. Trimming cost V 2 bases and J 8 bases, with 12 bases left between them. The CDR3, as DNA: TGTGCCAGCAGCTTATCAGGGGTCGAAGAAAAACTGTTTTTT. Translating gives CASSLSGVEEKLFF.

Only one count was recorded for this clonotype. Relative to the germline gene, one junction end is altered; a read error may explain this. The rearrangement uses TRBV30 and TRBJ2-5; D is tentatively TRBD1 or TRBD2 (5 bases each). The CDR3 has 14 residues. Germline-derived CDR1 and CDR2 are GTSNPN and SVGIG (reference sequence). CDR3 in amino acids: CDWSGGAGSETQYF. The CDR3 DNA reads as TGTGACTGGAGTGGAGGAGCAGGGTCAGAGACCCAGTACTTC.

This clonotype was detected only a few times. The chain employs TRBV5-1 and TRBJ2-7, with TRBD1 matching over 9 bases. Germline lookup yields CDR1 SGHRS and CDR2 YFSETQ. The CDR3 is 15 amino acids. V dropped 7 bases and J dropped 0; count of bases not matched to a gene: 8. DNA of the CDR3: TGCGCCAGCGAGCCGGGACAGGGAGGCTCCTACGAGCAGTACTTC. Amino acid sequence: CASEPGQGGSYEQYF.

This clonotype has ten or more counts. This chain connects TRBV3-1 to TRBJ2-3, with 10 nucleotides matching TRBD2. Germline V gene lookup returns CDR1 LGHDT and CDR2 YNNKEL (reference sequence). This CDR3 has 15 residues. Germline trimming cut 4 bases from V and 2 bases from J; bases unmatched to any gene: 3. The CDR3 loop is CASSPSGGPTDTQYF. DNA for the CDR3: TGTGCCAGCAGCCCTAGCGGGGGTCCCACAGATACGCAGTATTTT.

This clonotype was seen more than once but under ten times. The genes are TRBV20-1 and TRBJ2-7, with 7 bases fitting TRBD2. The junction had 5 bases not matched to a gene; V was cut back by 2 bases and J by 1 base. The CDR3 covers 14 residues. In germline, CDR1 is DFQATT, CDR2 SNEGSKA (reference sequence). The CDR3 loop is CSARSSSGSYEQYV. DNA of the CDR3: TGCAGTGCTAGATCATCTAGCGGTTCCTACGAGCAGTACGTC.

V gene TRBV7-2 combines with J gene TRBJ2-3; 7 nucleotides agree with TRBD2. The V gene's germline CDR1 is SGHTA and CDR2 FQGNSA. This CDR3 is built from 16 residues. J lost 3 bases, V lost 1 base, and 7 bases had no gene match. CDR3 nucleotides: TGTGCCAGCAGCTTAGTTGTGTCTAGCGGTACAGATACGCAGTATTTT. It is translated as CASSLVVSSGTDTQYF.

This clonotype was recorded many times. CDR3 nucleotide sequence: TGTGCCAGCAGGCTCAACGGGCAAGAGACCCAGTACTTC. Protein sequence: CASRLNGQETQYF. The rearrangement joins TRBV12-3 or TRBV12-4 to TRBJ2-5; D ambiguous. The CDR3 has 13 residues. Between the trimmed V and J ends, which lost 6 bases and 2 bases, there was a span of 10 bases.